This T cell receptor beta chain was found in a study of T cell responses to AZD1222 COVID-19 vaccine. Overall study findings and caveats: The study found Spike-specific TCR breadth and depth rose after two AZD1222 doses. Donors were chiefly white British, with a greater number of females, and clonal diversity was perhaps underestimated.

The repertoire was sequenced with immunoSEQ multiplex PCR; TCRdb's copy has only in-frame clones and lacks some. The table lists 240,000 or so clones, 90% to 95% of them singletons. Between the trimmed V and J ends, which lost 5 bases and 3 bases, there was a span of 10 bases. CDR1 is MNHEY, CDR2 SMNVEV, per germline (reference sequence). The CDR3 runs to 13 residues. Comment on this clone: The antigen is unknown.

J is TRBJ1-1 and V is TRBV27; perhaps TRBD1 as D (5 bases). This sequence originates from an adult in good health. The sequences come from peripheral blood, collected on day 0 of AZD1222 vaccination. This chain's CDR3 is CASSREGHTEAFF. DNA of the CDR3: TGTGCCAGCAGTAGGGAGGGGCACACTGAAGCTTTCTTT.